This entry lists 14 T cell receptor beta chains sequenced from one sample in a study of blood T cell repertoires in COVID-19. Assay: immunoSEQ multiplex PCR; the TCRdb copy retains only in-frame clones and omits some. This sample has over 55,000 clones; over 80% occur once, and the top ten carry around 21%. The sample comprised peripheral blood. These receptor sequences come from an older woman with acute or convalescent COVID-19.

This clone was counted only a few times. The chain employs TRBV5-5 and TRBJ1-1; maybe TRBD1 (5 bases). The V end was cut by 3 bases, the J end by 10 bases, with 13 bases between. This CDR3 has 12 residues. Germline loops: CDR1 SGHKS, CDR2 YYEKEE (reference sequence). CDR3 sequence: CASSSGLFGAFF. The DNA of the CDR3 is TGTGCCAGCAGCTCGGGACTCTTCGGAGCTTTCTTT.

The V gene is TRBV30, the J gene TRBJ1-2; 9 nucleotides align to TRBD1. The ends lost 6 bases at V and 6 bases at J; junction bases unmatched: 11. The CDR3 consists of 14 residues. In germline, CDR1 is GTSNPN, CDR2 SVGIG (reference sequence). DNA for the CDR3: TGTGCCTGTGTAGCCGGGACAGGGTCGGATGGCTACACCTTC. Translation: CACVAGTGSDGYTF.

The chain has TRBV7-9 and TRBJ2-3; perhaps TRBD2 as D (5 bases). Germline CDR1 SEHNR, CDR2 FQNEAQ (reference sequence). The length of the CDR3 is 16 residues. V was shortened by 11 bases and J by 1 base, with 22 bases between the two germline ends. DNA of the CDR3: TGTGCCCCCGGGGTTGTCCACGACGCGGGCACAGATACGCAGTATTTT. It codes for CAPGVVHDAGTDTQYF.

The V and J genes are TRBV19 and TRBJ1-4; a weak D match, TRBD1 (5 bases). The germline CDR1 and CDR2 sequences are LNHDA and SQIVND (reference sequence). Deletions cut 1 base from V and 0 bases from J, with 9 bases between. There are 16 residues in the CDR3. The CDR3 DNA follows: TGTGCCAGTAGTATAGTGGGGCCGACAACTAATGAAAAACTGTTTTTT. Translating gives CASSIVGPTTNEKLFF. Together with reference TRBV19 and TRBJ1-4, the CDR3 gives the full variable domain: DGGITQSPKYLFRKEGQNVTLSCEQNLNHDAMYWYRQDPGQGLRLIYYSQIVNDFQKGDIAEGYSVSREKKESFPLTVTSAQKNPTAFYLCASSIVGPTTNEKLFFGSGTQLSVL.

This chain links TRBV12-5 with TRBJ1-3; D remains ambiguous. The CDR3 totals 12 residues. V lost 2 bases and J 5 bases, leaving 4 bases between the germline ends. Germline CDR1 reads LGHNT; CDR2 reads FRNRAP. CDR3 sequence (DNA): TGTGCTAGTGGTTTGCGTAGAAACACCATATATTTT. This gives the protein CASGLRRNTIYF.

The rearrangement joins TRBV5-1 to TRBJ2-5, with D possibly matching TRBD2 (6 bases). The germline V and J ends were trimmed by 4 bases and 7 bases, with 11 bases remaining between them. CDR1 is SGHRS and CDR2 is YFSETQ in the germline V gene. The CDR3 spans 12 residues. The CDR3 is CASSPNGGTQYF. DNA for the CDR3: TGCGCCAGCAGCCCTAACGGGGGGACCCAGTACTTC.

The genes are TRBV9 and TRBJ1-2; 7 bases fit TRBD1. CDR1 and CDR2 from the germline V gene are SGDLS and YYNGEE. J was trimmed by 7 bases and V by 4 bases; bases with no gene match: 7. The CDR3 is 13 amino acids. CDR3 DNA: TGTGCCAGCAGCCCAGGGACAGCACTTGGCTACACCTTC. Residues: CASSPGTALGYTF. Together with reference TRBV9 and TRBJ1-2, the CDR3 gives the full variable domain: DSGVTQTPKHLITATGQRVTLRCSPRSGDLSVYWYQQSLDQGLQFLIQYYNGEERAKGNILERFSAQQFPDLHSELNLSSLELGDSALYFCASSPGTALGYTFGSGTRLTVV.

This chain links TRBV6-5 with TRBJ1-6; D is possibly TRBD1 (5 bases). Germline values: CDR1 MNHEY, CDR2 SVGAGI. Trimming removed 6 bases at V and 8 bases at J, with 14 bases between. The CDR3 spans 14 residues. The CDR3 reads CASRALGGDSPLHF. The DNA for the CDR3 is TGTGCCAGCAGAGCACTGGGGGGGGATTCACCCCTCCACTTT.

The table lists this clone with a count of one. The sample contains more than one DNA sequence encoding this CDR3. The genes are TRBV20-1 and TRBJ2-1; D is undetermined. Germline-derived CDR1 and CDR2 are DFQATT and SNEGSKA (reference sequence). Trimming cost V 2 bases and J 5 bases, with 4 bases left between them. This CDR3 is 11 amino acids long. In DNA, the CDR3 is TGCAGTGCTAGACCAGACAATGAGCAGTTCTTC. The encoded protein is CSARPDNEQFF.

This clone has a handful of counts. This chain connects TRBV19 to TRBJ1-4; D possibly corresponds to TRBD1 (5 bases). The V end lost 7 bases, the J end lost 1 base, and 16 bases lay between the germline ends. From germline, CDR1 is LNHDA and CDR2 SQIVND (reference sequence). The CDR3 has 16 amino acids. The CDR3 is CASTLGLWGTNEKLFF. In nucleotides, the CDR3 is TGTGCCAGTACTTTGGGACTCTGGGGAACTAATGAAAAACTGTTTTTT.

This chain uses TRBV7-3 with TRBJ1-5; 7 bases match TRBD1. V was pared by 7 bases and J by 3 bases, with 9 bases of the junction left unmatched. CDR1 and CDR2 (germline): SGHTA, FQGTGA. CDR3 length equals 15 residues. This CDR3 is CASIPDRVNNQPQHF. The CDR3, as DNA: TGTGCCAGCATCCCAGACAGGGTGAACAATCAGCCCCAGCATTTT.

The genes are TRBV7-8 and TRBJ2-7, with 8 positions matching TRBD1. Germline CDR1 and CDR2: SGHVS and FQNEAQ. The CDR3 loop spans 14 amino acids. After removal of 5 bases from V and 6 bases from J, the junction contained 9 bases not matched to a gene. The CDR3, as DNA: TGTGCCAGCAGCCTAGACAGGGGCCCCGGCGAGCAGTACTTC. Protein product: CASSLDRGPGEQYF.

The V gene is TRBV29-1, the J gene TRBJ1-1; no reliable D call. The length of the CDR3 is 13 residues. Trimming left V 7 bases short and J 0 bases short, with 12 bases between. Per germline, CDR1 SQVTM and CDR2 ANQGSEA. CDR3: CSALTVMNTEAFF. In nucleotides, the CDR3 is TGCAGCGCTTTAACAGTTATGAACACTGAAGCTTTCTTT.

CDR3 sequence (DNA): TGTGCCAGCAGCCCCGGGACCCCCGGGAGAAGCTACGAGCAGTACTTC. Translated, it gives CASSPGTPGRSYEQYF. The rearrangement joins TRBV25-1 to TRBJ2-7; maybe TRBD2 (6 bases). Germline CDR1 is MGHDK and CDR2 is SYGVNS. The CDR3 loop spans 16 amino acids. Trimming pared 6 bases from V and 3 bases from J, leaving 21 bases between.